The clone carrying this TCR beta chain was picked up a small number of times. The data were produced by immunoSEQ multiplex PCR, yet TCRdb's version contains in-frame clones alone and is incomplete. The repertoire consists of roughly 150,000 clones, with about four fifths occurring once and the leading ten covering approximately 15%. This entry comes from a study of blood T cell repertoires in COVID-19. Sequencing was carried out using peripheral blood. The TCR comes from a woman of 80 years or more with acute or convalescent COVID-19.

In DNA, the CDR3 is TGTGCCAGTACCCTACAGGGCACCGCTGAAGCTTTCTTT. Amino acid sequence: CASTLQGTAEAFF. This sequence joins TRBV19 and TRBJ1-1, with D perhaps TRBD1 (6 bases). Looked up from germline, CDR1 is LNHDA and CDR2 is SQIVND (reference sequence). This CDR3 spans 13 amino acids. V was trimmed by 7 bases and J by 6 bases, leaving 15 bases between them.